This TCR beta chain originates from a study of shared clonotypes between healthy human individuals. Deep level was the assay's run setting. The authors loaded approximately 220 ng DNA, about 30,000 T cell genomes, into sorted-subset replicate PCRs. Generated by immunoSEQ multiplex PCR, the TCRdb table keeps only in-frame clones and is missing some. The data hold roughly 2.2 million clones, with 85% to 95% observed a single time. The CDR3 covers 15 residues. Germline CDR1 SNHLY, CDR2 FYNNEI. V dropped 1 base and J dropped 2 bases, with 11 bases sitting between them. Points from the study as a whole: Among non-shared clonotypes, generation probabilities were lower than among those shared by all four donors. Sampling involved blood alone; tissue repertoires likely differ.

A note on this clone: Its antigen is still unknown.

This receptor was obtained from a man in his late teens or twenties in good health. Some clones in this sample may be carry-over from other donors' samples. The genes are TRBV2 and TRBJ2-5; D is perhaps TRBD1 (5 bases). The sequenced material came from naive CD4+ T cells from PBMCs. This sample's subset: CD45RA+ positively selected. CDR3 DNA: TGTGCCAGCAGTGAAGTTGGGGCAGCGCAAGAGACCCAGTACTTC. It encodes CASSEVGAAQETQYF. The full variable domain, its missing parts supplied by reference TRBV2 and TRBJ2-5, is EPEVTQTPSHQVTQMGQEVILRCVPISNHLYFYWYRQILGQKVEFLVSFYNNEISEKSEIFDDQFSVERPDGSNFTLKIRSTKLEDSAMYFCASSEVGAAQETQYFGPGTRLLVL.